This T cell receptor beta chain appears in the sequencing data of a study of cytomegalovirus exposure and HLA in healthy donors. On the study more broadly: Among the 398 genotyped donors, 65% to 85% were placed in the Caucasian-associated ancestry cluster. Broader study findings: According to an earlier analysis, most TCR beta V segments yielded productive rearrangements about 90% or about 30% of the time. The authors later linked a missense DCLRE1C variant to TCR beta V- and J-gene trimming. Excluded were some V segments that proved indistinguishable, including TRBV6-2 and TRBV6-3.

The PCR was carried out with 60 Vbeta primers and 13 Jbeta primers. TCRdb's table, derived via immunoSEQ multiplex PCR, lists solely in-frame clones and lacks some. The sample yields roughly 30,000 clones, approximately 90% seen once. To note about this clone: Its target is unknown.

The CDR3 loop spans 14 amino acids. Germline-derived CDR1 and CDR2 are SGHTA and FQGTGA. V was cut by 3 bases and J by 9 bases, with 15 bases left in between. Sequences were obtained from PBMCs. The chain links TRBV7-3 to TRBJ2-4; D possibly corresponds to TRBD1 (6 bases). The TCR was taken from a boy aged 5-17 years in good health and CMV-seronegative. In nucleotides, the CDR3 is TGTGCCAGCAGCTTGGAAGGGGGATTAGGCATTCAGTACTTC. It codes for CASSLEGGLGIQYF.